This TCR beta chain appears in the sequencing data of a study of shared clonotypes between healthy human individuals. Overall study results and limits: Estimated richness was generally greater in naive than memory subsets. It was observed that 5% to 6.5% of naive CD4 clonotypes were shared across a handful of donors. Read depth was anticipated to influence clonotype sharing among donors.

This clone has just a few counts. Its matching antigen is unknown. Investigators spread the genomic DNA of each subset evenly over several immunoSEQ plates. TCRdb's copy holds only in-frame clones and misses some; the assay was immunoSEQ multiplex PCR. The data show some 1,900,000 clones, approximately 94% seen once. Naive CD8 cells were CD45RO-negative, positively selected for CCR7, excluding terminally differentiated effector memory CD45RA+ cells. This clonotype originated in a man aged 18 to 35 in good health. Sample: naive CD8+ T cells sorted from blood.

The CDR3 region is CASSPTGVEQYF. The CDR3 DNA reads TGTGCCAGCAGCCCGACAGGGGTCGAGCAGTACTTC. The chain has TRBV6-6 and TRBJ2-7; TRBD1 agrees at 8 bases. Unmatched junction bases numbered 4, after V lost 6 bases and J lost 6 bases. Germline CDR1 reads MNHNY; CDR2 reads SVGAGI (reference sequence). The CDR3 runs 12 residues.